This T cell receptor (beta chain) was profiled in a study of T-cell reconstitution after alpha-beta-depleted transplantation in children. Study outcomes and limitations: Surviving recipient T cells and thymic progenitors accounted for the high day-60 TCRbeta diversity observed in some patients. T-cell counts and diversity at one year following transplant were attributed mainly to newly produced T cells. In patients about two months after transplant, alpha-beta T cells reportedly arose from several hundred expanded graft clones.

Concerning this clonotype: Its target is not known.

Unique molecular identifiers were incorporated into the prepared TCRbeta library. TCRdb redid the calling of the PCR reads with MiXCR, one entry per CDR3 protein. The table records some 120,000 distinct CDR3 sequences, about 9.9% of them present only once. This CDR3 has 19 amino acids. Germline CDR1 is LGHDT and CDR2 is YNNKEL (reference sequence). The V gene end was trimmed by 0 bases and the J gene end by 5 bases; junction bases not matched to a gene: 14. The chain combines TRBV3-1 with TRBJ1-5; 9 nucleotides agree with TRBD1. This clonotype originated in a girl under three years old who had a stem cell transplant for combined immunodeficiency, so the T cells may come from the graft donor. The source was PBMCs, mostly from graft donor cells, collected 180 days after TCRalphabeta/CD19-depleted stem cell transplant. The CDR3, as DNA: TGTGCCAGCAGCCAAGAATTGTCATTGGGACAGGGAACCCATCAGCCCCAGCATTTT. Its protein is CASSQELSLGQGTHQPQHF.